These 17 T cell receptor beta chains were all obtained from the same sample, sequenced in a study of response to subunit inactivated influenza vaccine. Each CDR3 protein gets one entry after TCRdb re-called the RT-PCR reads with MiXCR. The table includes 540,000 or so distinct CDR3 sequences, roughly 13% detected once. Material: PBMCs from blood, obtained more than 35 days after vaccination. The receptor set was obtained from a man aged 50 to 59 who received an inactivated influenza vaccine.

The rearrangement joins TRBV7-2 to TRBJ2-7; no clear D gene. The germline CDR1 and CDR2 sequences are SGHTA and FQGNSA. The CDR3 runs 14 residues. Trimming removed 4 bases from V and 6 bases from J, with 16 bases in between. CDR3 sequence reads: CASSSGVSSCEQYF. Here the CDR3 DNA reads TGTGCCAGCAGCTCTGGGGTCTCCTCTTGCGAGCAGTACTTC.

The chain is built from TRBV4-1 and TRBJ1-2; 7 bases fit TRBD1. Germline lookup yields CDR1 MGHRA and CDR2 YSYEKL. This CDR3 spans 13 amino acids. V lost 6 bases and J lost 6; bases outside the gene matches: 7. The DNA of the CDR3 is TGCGCCAGCAGGCCGACAGGGAGAAATGGCTACACCTTC. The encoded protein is CASRPTGRNGYTF.

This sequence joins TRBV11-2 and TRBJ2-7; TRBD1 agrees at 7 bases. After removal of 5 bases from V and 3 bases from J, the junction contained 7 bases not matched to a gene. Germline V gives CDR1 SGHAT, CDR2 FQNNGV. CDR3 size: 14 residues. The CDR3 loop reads CASSKDRDNYEQYF. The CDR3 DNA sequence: TGTGCCAGCAGCAAAGACAGGGACAACTACGAGCAGTACTTC.

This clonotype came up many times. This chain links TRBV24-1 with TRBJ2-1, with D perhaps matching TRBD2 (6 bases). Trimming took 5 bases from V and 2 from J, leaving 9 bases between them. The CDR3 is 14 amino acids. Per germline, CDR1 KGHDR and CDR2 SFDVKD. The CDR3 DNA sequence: TGTGCCACCAGTGGGGGGGTCCCCTACAATGAGCAGTTCTTC. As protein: CATSGGVPYNEQFF.

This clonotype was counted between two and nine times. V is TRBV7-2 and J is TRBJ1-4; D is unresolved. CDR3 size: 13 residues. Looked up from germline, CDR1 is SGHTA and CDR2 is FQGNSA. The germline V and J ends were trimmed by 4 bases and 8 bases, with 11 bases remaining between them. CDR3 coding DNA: TGTGCCAGCAGCTCCGGGGTCTGGGAAAAACTGTTTTTT. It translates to CASSSGVWEKLFF. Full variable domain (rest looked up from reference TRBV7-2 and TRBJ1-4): GAGVSQSPSNKVTEKGKDVELRCDPISGHTALYWYRQSLGQGLEFLIYFQGNSAPDKSGLPSDRFSAERTGGSVSTLTIQRTQQEDSAVYLCASSSGVWEKLFFGSGTQLSVL.

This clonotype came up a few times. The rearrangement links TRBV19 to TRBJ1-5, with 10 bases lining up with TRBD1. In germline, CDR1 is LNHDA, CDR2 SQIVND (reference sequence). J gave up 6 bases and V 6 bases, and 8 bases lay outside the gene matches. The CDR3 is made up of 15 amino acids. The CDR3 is CASRRGTGVGQPQHF. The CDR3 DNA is TGTGCCAGTAGGCGGGGGACAGGGGTGGGTCAGCCCCAGCATTTT.

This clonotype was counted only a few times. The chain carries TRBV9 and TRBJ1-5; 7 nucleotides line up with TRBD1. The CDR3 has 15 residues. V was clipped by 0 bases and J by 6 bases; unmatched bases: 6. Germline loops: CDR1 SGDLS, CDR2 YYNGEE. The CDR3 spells CASSVGEQGSQPQHF. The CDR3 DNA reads TGTGCCAGCAGCGTAGGGGAACAGGGGAGTCAGCCCCAGCATTTT. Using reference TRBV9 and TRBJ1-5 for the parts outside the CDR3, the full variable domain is DSGVTQTPKHLITATGQRVTLRCSPRSGDLSVYWYQQSLDQGLQFLIQYYNGEERAKGNILERFSAQQFPDLHSELNLSSLELGDSALYFCASSVGEQGSQPQHFGDGTRLSIL.

The CDR3, as DNA: TGTGCCAGCAGCCCCGAAGGAGATACGCAGTATTTT. It specifies CASSPEGDTQYF. This chain joins TRBV5-4 and TRBJ2-3; no firm D call. Deletions cut 4 bases from V and 5 bases from J, with 8 bases between. Per germline, CDR1 SGHNT and CDR2 YYREEE (reference sequence). The CDR3 sequence is 12 residues long. Together with reference TRBV5-4 and TRBJ2-3, the CDR3 gives the full variable domain: ETGVTQSPTHLIKTRGQQVTLRCSSQSGHNTVSWYQQALGQGPQFIFQYYREEENGRGNFPPRFSGLQFPNYSSELNVNALELDDSALYLCASSPEGDTQYFGPGTRLTVL.

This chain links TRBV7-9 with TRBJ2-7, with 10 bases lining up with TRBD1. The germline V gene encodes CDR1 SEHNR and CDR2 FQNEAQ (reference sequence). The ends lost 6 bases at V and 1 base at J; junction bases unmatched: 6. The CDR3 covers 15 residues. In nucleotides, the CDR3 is TGTGCCAGCAGTTCGGGACAGGGGCATTCCTACGAGCAGTACTTC. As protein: CASSSGQGHSYEQYF.

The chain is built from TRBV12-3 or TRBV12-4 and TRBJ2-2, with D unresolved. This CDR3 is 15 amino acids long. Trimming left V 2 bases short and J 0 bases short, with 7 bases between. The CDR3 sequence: CASSLKVANTGELFF. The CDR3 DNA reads TGTGCCAGCAGTTTAAAGGTAGCGAACACCGGGGAGCTGTTTTTT.

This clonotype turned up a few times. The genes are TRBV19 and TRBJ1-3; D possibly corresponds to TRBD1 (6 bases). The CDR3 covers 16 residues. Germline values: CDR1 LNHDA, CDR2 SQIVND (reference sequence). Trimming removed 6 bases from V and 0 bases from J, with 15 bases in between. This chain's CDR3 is CASSFSPGASGNTIYF. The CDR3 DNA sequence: TGTGCCAGTAGCTTCTCGCCGGGGGCCTCTGGAAACACCATATATTTT.

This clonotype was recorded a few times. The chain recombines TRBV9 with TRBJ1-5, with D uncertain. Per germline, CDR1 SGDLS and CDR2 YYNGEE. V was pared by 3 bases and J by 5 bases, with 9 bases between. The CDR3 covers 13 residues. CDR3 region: CASSGSPDQPQHF. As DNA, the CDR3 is TGTGCCAGCAGCGGGAGCCCGGATCAGCCCCAGCATTTT.

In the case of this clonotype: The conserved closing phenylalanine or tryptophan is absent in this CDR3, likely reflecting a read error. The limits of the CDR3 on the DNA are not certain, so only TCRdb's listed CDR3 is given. The chain's CDR3 is CSAKGVASV. The chain combines TRBV20-1 with TRBJ2-1; TRBD1 reflects the table's D call only, with no check against the DNA. Germline lookup yields CDR1 DFQATT and CDR2 SNEGSKA (reference sequence). Both ends counted, the CDR3 spans 9 residues.

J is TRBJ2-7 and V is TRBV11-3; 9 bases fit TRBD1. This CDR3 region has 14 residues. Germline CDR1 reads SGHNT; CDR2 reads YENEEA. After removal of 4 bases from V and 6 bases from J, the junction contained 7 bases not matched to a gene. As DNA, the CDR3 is TGTGCCAGCAGCTCCGGGACAGGGAACGGCGAGCAGTACTTC. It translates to CASSSGTGNGEQYF. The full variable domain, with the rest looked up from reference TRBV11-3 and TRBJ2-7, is EAGVVQSPRYKIIEKKQPVAFWCNPISGHNTLYWYLQNLGQGPELLIRYENEEAVDDSQLPKDRFSAERLKGVDSTLKIQPAELGDSAVYLCASSSGTGNGEQYFGPGTRLTVT.

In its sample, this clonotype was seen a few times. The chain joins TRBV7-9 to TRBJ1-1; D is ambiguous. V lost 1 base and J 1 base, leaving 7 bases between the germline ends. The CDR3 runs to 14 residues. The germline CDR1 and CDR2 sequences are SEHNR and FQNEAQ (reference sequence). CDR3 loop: CASSLGPENTEAFF. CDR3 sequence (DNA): TGTGCCAGCAGCTTAGGGCCAGAGAACACTGAAGCTTTCTTT.

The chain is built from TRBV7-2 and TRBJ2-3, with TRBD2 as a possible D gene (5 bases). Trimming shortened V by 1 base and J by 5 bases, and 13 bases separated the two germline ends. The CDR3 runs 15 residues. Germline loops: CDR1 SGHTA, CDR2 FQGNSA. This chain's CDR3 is CASSLVGSARDTQYF. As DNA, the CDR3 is TGTGCCAGCAGCTTAGTTGGTAGCGCAAGAGATACGCAGTATTTT.

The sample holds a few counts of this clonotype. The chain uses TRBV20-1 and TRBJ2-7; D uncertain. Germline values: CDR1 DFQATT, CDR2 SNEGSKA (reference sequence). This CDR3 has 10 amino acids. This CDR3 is CRTSSYEQYF. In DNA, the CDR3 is TGCAGGACTTCGTCCTACGAGCAGTACTTC.